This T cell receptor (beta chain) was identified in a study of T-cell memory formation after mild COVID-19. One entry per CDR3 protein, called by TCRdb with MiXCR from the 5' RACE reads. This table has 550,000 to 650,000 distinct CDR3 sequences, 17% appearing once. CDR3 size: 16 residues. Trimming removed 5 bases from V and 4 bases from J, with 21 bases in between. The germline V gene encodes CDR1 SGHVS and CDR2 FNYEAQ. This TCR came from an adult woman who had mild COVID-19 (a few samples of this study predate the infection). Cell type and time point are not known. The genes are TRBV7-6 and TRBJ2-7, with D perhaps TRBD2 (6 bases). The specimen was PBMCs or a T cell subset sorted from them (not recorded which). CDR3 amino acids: CASSNAGRSSSYEQYF. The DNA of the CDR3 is TGTGCCAGCAGCAACGCGGGACGGAGCTCTTCGTACGAGCAGTACTTC.